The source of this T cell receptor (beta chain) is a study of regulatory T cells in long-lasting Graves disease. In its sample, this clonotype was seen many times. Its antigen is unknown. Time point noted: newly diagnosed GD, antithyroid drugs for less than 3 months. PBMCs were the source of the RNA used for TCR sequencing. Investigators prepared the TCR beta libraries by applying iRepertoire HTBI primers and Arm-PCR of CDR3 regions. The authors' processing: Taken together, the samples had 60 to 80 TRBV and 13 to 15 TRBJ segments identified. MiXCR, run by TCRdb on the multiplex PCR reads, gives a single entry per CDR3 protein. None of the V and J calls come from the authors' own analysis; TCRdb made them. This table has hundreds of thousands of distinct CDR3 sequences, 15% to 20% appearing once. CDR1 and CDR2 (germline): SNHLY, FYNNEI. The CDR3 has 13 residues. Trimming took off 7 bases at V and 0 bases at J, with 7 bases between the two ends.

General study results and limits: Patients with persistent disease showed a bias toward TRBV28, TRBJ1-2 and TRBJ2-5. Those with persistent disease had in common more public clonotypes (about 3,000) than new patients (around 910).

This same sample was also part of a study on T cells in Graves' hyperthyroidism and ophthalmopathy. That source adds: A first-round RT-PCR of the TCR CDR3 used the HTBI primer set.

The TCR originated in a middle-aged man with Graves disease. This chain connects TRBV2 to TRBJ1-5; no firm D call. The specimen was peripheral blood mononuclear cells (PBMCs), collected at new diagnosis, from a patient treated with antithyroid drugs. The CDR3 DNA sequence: TGTGCCAGCACCTCCTATAGCAATCAGCCCCAGCATTTT. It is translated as CASTSYSNQPQHF.